The rows below give T cell receptor beta chains drawn from one sample of a study of OX40 agonist ivuxolimab in advanced cancers. Sequencing was performed with immunoSEQ multiplex PCR; in TCRdb, only in-frame clones are kept and a portion is missing. Here the sample spans 39,000 or so clones, around nine tenths being singletons. Material: CD4+ or CD8+ T cells sorted from blood, obtained in a trial of the OX40 agonist ivuxolimab. The source is an adult with an advanced solid tumor such as melanoma, head and neck, liver or kidney cancer. The CDR3 runs from the conserved cysteine through the conserved F or W. Each record gives: J gene, clone size, V gene, CDR3 length, D gene, CDR3 protein, CDR3 DNA. The D gene is left open where the match is weak. Clone size, where shown, is once, few, many, or a class for clones that have expanded.

J: TRBJ2-7; size: NA; V: TRBV4-1; length: 13; D: NA; CDR3: CASSQASADEQYF; DNA: TGCGCCAGCAGCCAAGCTTCTGCCGACGAGCAGTACTTC
J: TRBJ1-1; size: few; V: TRBV27; length: 15; D: NA; CDR3: CASSLSSGLNTEAFF; DNA: TGTGCCAGCAGTTTATCTTCAGGTCTGAACACTGAAGCTTTCTTT
J: TRBJ2-5; size: NA; V: TRBV19; length: 16; D: TRBD2; CDR3: CASTPGSGGPSGTQYF; DNA: TGTGCCAGTACCCCAGGTAGCGGGGGGCCTTCGGGGACCCAGTACTTC
J: TRBJ2-3; size: once; V: TRBV2; length: 18; D: TRBD2; CDR3: CASPSGLAGGLSTDTQYF; DNA: TGTGCCAGCCCTTCGGGACTAGCGGGGGGGCTTAGCACAGATACGCAGTATTTT
J: TRBJ2-1; size: NA; V: TRBV9; length: 14; D: NA; CDR3: CASSGRDNYNEQFF; DNA: TGTGCCAGCAGCGGCCGGGACAACTACAATGAGCAGTTCTTC
J: TRBJ1-5; size: few; V: TRBV4-1; length: 14; D: NA; CDR3: CASSRGFSNQPQHF; DNA: TGCGCCAGCAGCAGGGGTTTTAGCAATCAGCCCCAGCATTTT
J: TRBJ1-1; size: NA; V: TRBV7-2; length: 14; D: NA; CDR3: CASSPGGTVTEAFF; DNA: TGTGCCAGCAGCCCTGGGGGCACGGTAACTGAAGCTTTCTTT
J: TRBJ2-1; size: once; V: TRBV29-1; length: 19; D: TRBD2; CDR3: CSVPPGGLAVQPSYNEQFF; DNA: TGCAGCGTGCCTCCCGGGGGACTAGCGGTCCAGCCATCCTACAATGAGCAGTTCTTC
J: TRBJ1-2; size: NA; V: TRBV6-5; length: 15; D: NA; CDR3: CASRPGQFVYYGYTF; DNA: TGTGCCAGCAGGCCCGGACAGTTTGTTTACTATGGCTACACCTTC
J: TRBJ1-2; size: NA; V: TRBV6-1; length: 15; D: NA; CDR3: CASSEGGRVSDGYTF; DNA: TGTGCCAGCAGTGAAGGGGGCAGGGTATCTGATGGCTACACCTTC
J: TRBJ2-4; size: NA; V: TRBV2; length: 14; D: TRBD1; CDR3: CASRTDRGGYIQYF; DNA: TGTGCCAGCAGAACGGACAGGGGGGGATACATTCAGTACTTC
J: TRBJ2-2; size: NA; V: TRBV7-8; length: 16; D: NA; CDR3: CASSPSKVIRGGELFF; DNA: TGTGCCAGCAGCCCTTCGAAGGTCATTAGAGGCGGGGAGCTGTTTTTT
J: TRBJ2-2; size: NA; V: TRBV11-3; length: 17; D: NA; CDR3: CASSLAGGDSKGGELFF; DNA: TGTGCCAGCAGCTTAGCCGGGGGCGACTCTAAGGGAGGGGAGCTGTTTTTT
J: TRBJ2-5; size: NA; V: TRBV19; length: 15; D: TRBD1; CDR3: CASSIGTGAQETQYF; DNA: TGTGCCAGTAGTATAGGGACAGGGGCCCAAGAGACCCAGTACTTC
J: TRBJ1-1; size: NA; V: TRBV9; length: 13; D: NA; CDR3: CASSPHKNTEAFF; DNA: TGTGCCAGCAGCCCCCATAAGAACACTGAAGCTTTCTTT
J: TRBJ2-1; size: few; V: TRBV11-1; length: 16; D: NA; CDR3: CASSLVGLATFNEQFF; DNA: TGTGCCAGCAGCTTAGTTGGGCTAGCGACTTTTAATGAGCAGTTCTTC
J: TRBJ2-5; size: NA; V: TRBV5-1; length: 14; D: NA; CDR3: CASSLARERETQYF; DNA: TGCGCCAGCAGCTTGGCGAGGGAACGGGAGACCCAGTACTTC